These 15 T cell receptor beta chains were all obtained from the same sample, sequenced in a study of shared clonotypes between healthy human individuals. Sequenced by immunoSEQ multiplex PCR; TCRdb stores in-frame clones only, minus some. The repertoire has about 2,500,000 clones, roughly nine tenths of them found once; the top ten carry more than 0.12%. The sample taken for sequencing was naive CD4+ T cells sorted from blood. Subset reported: CD45RA+ positively selected. These receptors were collected from a man younger than 35 in good health.

This sequence joins TRBV4-2 and TRBJ2-1; D possibly corresponds to TRBD2 (6 bases). From germline, CDR1 is LGHNA and CDR2 YNFKEQ. This CDR3 has 16 amino acids. V lost 1 base and J 10 bases, leaving 20 bases between the germline ends. The CDR3 sequence: CASSQAGLSRIGEQFF. DNA of the CDR3: TGTGCCAGCAGCCAAGCCGGACTATCCCGTATAGGGGAGCAGTTCTTC.

The chain employs TRBV7-2 and TRBJ2-2; D gene uncertain. V was shortened by 1 base and J by 5 bases, with 8 bases between the two germline ends. The CDR3 is 14 residues long. Germline V gives CDR1 SGHTA, CDR2 FQGNSA. The DNA for the CDR3 is TGTGCCAGCAGCTTAGTGGGGAAGACCGGGGAGCTGTTTTTT. It translates to CASSLVGKTGELFF. Looking up the rest from reference TRBV7-2 and TRBJ2-2 gives the full variable domain: GAGVSQSPSNKVTEKGKDVELRCDPISGHTALYWYRQSLGQGLEFLIYFQGNSAPDKSGLPSDRFSAERTGGSVSTLTIQRTQQEDSAVYLCASSLVGKTGELFFGEGSRLTVL.

This chain uses TRBV5-5 with TRBJ2-7; D might be TRBD1 or TRBD2, each matching 5 bases. Trimming removed 5 bases from V and 2 bases from J, with 14 bases in between. Germline V CDR1 and CDR2: SGHKS, YYEKEE (reference sequence). The CDR3 is 14 amino acids. CDR3 loop: CASRPGAYPYEQYF. CDR3 DNA sequence: TGTGCCAGCAGGCCCGGGGCCTACCCCTACGAGCAGTACTTC.

This chain connects TRBV14 to TRBJ2-3, with D possibly called TRBD1 or TRBD2 (5 bases each). Trimming took 3 bases from V and 1 from J, leaving 11 bases between them. The CDR3 loop spans 15 amino acids. CDR1 is SGHDN, CDR2 FVKESK, per germline. This CDR3 reads CASSQDGARTDTQYF. The CDR3 DNA reads TGTGCCAGCAGCCAGGACGGGGCCCGCACAGATACGCAGTATTTT. Complete variable domain (other parts from reference TRBV14 and TRBJ2-3): EAGVTQFPSHSVIEKGQTVTLRCDPISGHDNLYWYRRVMGKEIKFLLHFVKESKQDESGMPNNRFLAERTGGTYSTLKVQPAELEDSGVYFCASSQDGARTDTQYFGPGTRLTVL.

The V and J genes are TRBV23-1 and TRBJ1-1, with TRBD1 as a possible D gene (5 bases). TRBV23-1 is recorded as an ORF, its role being uncertain. V lost 4 bases and J lost 11, with 14 bases in between. The CDR3 loop spans 12 amino acids. As DNA, the CDR3 is TGCGCCAGCAGTCTGTCATCCGAGGGGGCTTTCTTT. It specifies CASSLSSEGAFF.

The chain has TRBV18 and TRBJ2-3; the D is unclear. Trimming removed 6 bases from V and 2 bases from J, with 15 bases in between. CDR3 length equals 15 residues. CDR1 KGHSH and CDR2 LQKENI come from the germline V gene. The CDR3 DNA follows: TGTGCCAGCTCCCCGAACTCCTACCTCACAGATACGCAGTATTTT. Encoded protein: CASSPNSYLTDTQYF.

The chain combines TRBV28 with TRBJ1-2; D remains ambiguous. V was pared by 5 bases and J by 2 bases, with 12 bases between. Looked up from germline, CDR1 is MDHEN and CDR2 is SYDVKM. The CDR3 extends over 14 amino acids. The CDR3 DNA reads TGTGCCAGCAGTCTCTCCGACCTGAACTATGGCTACACCTTC. Translated, it gives CASSLSDLNYGYTF.

The rearrangement joins TRBV10-3 to TRBJ1-2, with D possibly being TRBD1 (6 bases). Trimming cost V 2 bases and J 4 bases, with 14 bases left between them. This CDR3 has 15 amino acids. Germline assignment: CDR1 ENHRY and CDR2 SYGVKD. CDR3 nucleotide sequence: TGTGCCATCAGTGAGCCGGGGGGCCAGCTCTATGGCTACACCTTC. This gives the protein CAISEPGGQLYGYTF.

The chain recombines TRBV7-6 with TRBJ1-1, with D perhaps matching TRBD1 (6 bases). V lost 4 bases, J lost 5 bases, and 11 bases lay in between. The germline V gene encodes CDR1 SGHVS and CDR2 FNYEAQ. The CDR3 runs to 13 residues. CDR3 amino acids: CASSSTGITEAFF. The CDR3 DNA reads TGTGCCAGCAGCTCCACAGGGATTACTGAAGCTTTCTTT.

J is TRBJ2-2 and V is TRBV7-3; TRBD1 matches at 9 bases. V lost 5 bases to trimming and J lost 1 base; unmatched junction nucleotides: 11. Germline CDR1 is SGHTA and CDR2 is FQGTGA. This CDR3 is 18 amino acids long. The CDR3 DNA follows: TGTGCCAGCAGCGCGAAAAACGGACAGGGGCGGAACACCGGGGAGCTGTTTTTT. This codes for CASSAKNGQGRNTGELFF.

The chain joins TRBV15 to TRBJ1-2, with D uncertain. The CDR3 spans 13 residues. Germline loops: CDR1 LNHNV, CDR2 YYDKDF (reference sequence). The ends were cut back, 3 bases at V and 8 bases at J, with 13 bases in the middle. This CDR3 reads CATSRDRLSGYTF. CDR3 in DNA: TGTGCCACCAGCAGGGATCGACTTAGCGGCTACACCTTC.

The CDR3 is CASSAADRNEQFF. DNA of the CDR3: TGCGCCAGCAGTGCGGCGGACAGAAATGAGCAGTTCTTC. V usage is TRBV4-3 and J usage is TRBJ2-1, with a weak D call TRBD1 (6 bases). This CDR3 is 13 amino acids long. V lost 6 bases and J lost 7, with 13 bases in between. Germline-derived CDR1 and CDR2 are LGHNA and YSLEER.

The rearrangement uses TRBV15 and TRBJ2-5, with a tentative D call TRBD2 (5 bases). The CDR3 totals 16 residues. CDR1 and CDR2 from the germline V gene are LNHNV and YYDKDF (reference sequence). Trimming cost V 5 bases and J 4 bases, with 20 bases left between them. CDR3 sequence reads: CATSDYRRVVGETQYF. For the CDR3, the DNA is TGTGCCACCAGCGACTACCGTAGGGTGGTGGGAGAGACCCAGTACTTC. Full variable domain (rest looked up from reference TRBV15 and TRBJ2-5): DAMVIQNPRYQVTQFGKPVTLSCSQTLNHNVMYWYQQKSSQAPKLLFHYYDKDFNNEADTPDNFQSRRPNTSFCFLDIRSPGLGDTAMYLCATSDYRRVVGETQYFGPGTRLLVL.

Only a few counts were recorded for this clone. The identical CDR3 is also encoded by other nucleotide sequences in the sample. This rearrangement joins TRBV9 to TRBJ2-2; D is undetermined. The CDR3 is 13 amino acids. The V and J ends lost 5 bases and 0 bases respectively, with 5 bases between them. Per the germline V gene, CDR1 is SGDLS and CDR2 is YYNGEE. CDR3: CASRETNTGELFF. The CDR3 DNA reads TGTGCCAGCAGAGAGACGAACACCGGGGAGCTGTTTTTT. The full variable domain, rest sourced from reference TRBV9 and TRBJ2-2, is DSGVTQTPKHLITATGQRVTLRCSPRSGDLSVYWYQQSLDQGLQFLIQYYNGEERAKGNILERFSAQQFPDLHSELNLSSLELGDSALYFCASRETNTGELFFGEGSRLTVL.

The genes are TRBV5-8 and TRBJ1-2; D gene ambiguous. Germline assignment: CDR1 SGHTS and CDR2 YDEGEE. V lost 0 bases to trimming and J lost 3 bases, with 15 bases between them. The CDR3 is 16 residues long. The CDR3 sequence: CASSLDLGQRDYGYTF. The CDR3 DNA reads TGTGCCAGCAGCTTGGATCTGGGCCAGAGGGACTATGGCTACACCTTC.